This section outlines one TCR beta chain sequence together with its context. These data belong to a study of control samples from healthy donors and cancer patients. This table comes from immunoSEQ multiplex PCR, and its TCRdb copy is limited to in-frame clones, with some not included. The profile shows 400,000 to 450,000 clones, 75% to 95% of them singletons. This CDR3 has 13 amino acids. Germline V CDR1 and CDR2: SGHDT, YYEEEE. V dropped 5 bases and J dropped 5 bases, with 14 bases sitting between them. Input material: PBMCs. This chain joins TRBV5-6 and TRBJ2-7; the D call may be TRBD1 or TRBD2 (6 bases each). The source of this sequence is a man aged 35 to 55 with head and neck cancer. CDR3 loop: CASRGGSRNEQYF. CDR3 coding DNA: TGTGCCAGCAGAGGGGGGTCTCGGAACGAGCAGTACTTC.